This TCR beta chain was captured in a study of long-term antiretroviral therapy in people with HIV. Broader study findings: Repertoire composition at all time points was dominated by clones that had expanded before ART. The study found narrower CDR3 length ranges in HIV repertoires than in controls.

Turning to this clone: The antigen is unknown.

This was the immunoSEQ v3.0 assay at survey level. The method was immunoSEQ multiplex PCR; TCRdb's version includes in-frame clones alone and lacks a portion of them. The profile shows approximately 15,000 clones, about four fifths of them singletons. Participants living with HIV all received treatment in the United States. V lost 0 bases and J lost 3, with 12 bases in between. CDR3 length: 16 residues. Looked up from germline, CDR1 is MGHRA and CDR2 is YSYEKL. This TCR derives from a man between 40 and 49 years old with HIV. The starting material was unsorted PBMCs, obtained just before starting antiretroviral therapy. V usage is TRBV4-1 and J usage is TRBJ2-4; no definite D call. The CDR3 DNA reads TGCGCCAGCAGCCAAGAACCCAGGAGTGGCAAAAACATTCAGTACTTC. Translation: CASSQEPRSGKNIQYF.